This TCR beta chain is from a study of T cell responses to AZD1222 COVID-19 vaccine. Study-wide results and limits: Spike-specific TCR breadth rose after two AZD1222 doses, and depth rose as well.

This table comes from immunoSEQ multiplex PCR, and its TCRdb copy is limited to in-frame clones, with some not included. The repertoire holds 140,000 to 150,000 clones, 70% to 90% seen once, with roughly 7.3% in the top ten. The V gene's germline CDR1 is MNHEY and CDR2 SVGAGI. There are 13 residues in the CDR3. V was trimmed by 6 bases and J by 0 bases, leaving 5 bases between them. Details on this clone: Its antigen is as yet unknown.

This specimen was peripheral blood, taken on day 0 of AZD1222 vaccination. This clonotype was sampled from an adult in good health. This chain links TRBV6-5 with TRBJ1-4; D is undetermined. The CDR3 bases are TGTGCCAGCAGACGGACAACTAATGAAAAACTGTTTTTT. This sequence encodes CASRRTTNEKLFF.